What follows are 12 T cell receptor beta chains derived from one specimen sequenced in a study of blood T cell repertoires in COVID-19. Using immunoSEQ multiplex PCR, the repertoire was profiled, and TCRdb retains in-frame clones only, with some absent. The sample lists around 380,000 clones; around 87% were seen once. The specimen sequenced was PBMCs or T cells enriched from blood (not recorded which). These receptors came from a man younger than 40 who had recovered from COVID-19.

This sequence joins TRBV10-3 and TRBJ1-1; 12 bases are a match to TRBD1. V lost 8 bases, J lost 2 bases, and 3 bases stayed unmatched. The germline gives CDR1 ENHRY, CDR2 SYGVKD. The CDR3 spans 14 residues. The CDR3 DNA is TGTGCCATCGTCGGGACAGGGGGCAACACTGAAGCTTTCTTT. Translated, it gives CAIVGTGGNTEAFF.

The chain has TRBV18 and TRBJ2-3, with no clear D. The CDR3 loop spans 13 amino acids. CDR1 and CDR2 from the germline V gene are KGHSH and LQKENI. V was trimmed by 0 bases and J by 4 bases, leaving 5 bases between them. CDR3 sequence (DNA): TGTGCCAGCTCACCACCGTCGGCAGATACGCAGTATTTT. The encoded protein is CASSPPSADTQYF.

This chain joins TRBV6-5 and TRBJ2-5; possibly TRBD1 for D (5 bases). Between the trimmed V and J ends, which lost 0 bases and 5 bases, there was a span of 13 bases. CDR3 length: 15 residues. The germline V gene has CDR1 MNHEY and CDR2 SVGAGI. Here the CDR3 reads CASSYSQGIGETQYF. The CDR3 DNA reads as TGTGCCAGCAGTTACTCTCAGGGAATCGGGGAGACCCAGTACTTC.

The chain recombines TRBV18 with TRBJ2-7; 7 positions agree with TRBD1. This CDR3 contains 15 residues. Germline CDR1 and CDR2: KGHSH and LQKENI. V trimming: 6 bases; J trimming: 1 base; junction bases outside the gene matches: 9. Written as DNA, the CDR3 is TGTGCCAGCTCCCTGACAGGGTTAGGGTCCTACGAGCAGTACTTC. Translated, it gives CASSLTGLGSYEQYF.

The chain is built from TRBV7-2 and TRBJ2-1, with 8 nucleotides matching TRBD1. V was clipped by 5 bases and J by 4 bases; unmatched bases: 4. This CDR3 is built from 14 residues. Looked up from germline, CDR1 is SGHTA and CDR2 is FQGNSA. For the CDR3, the DNA is TGTGCCAGCAGCCCGGACAGGGTATACAATGAGCAGTTCTTC. It translates to CASSPDRVYNEQFF.

The V call is TRBV6-5, the J call TRBJ1-5, with D perhaps TRBD1 (6 bases). The CDR3 totals 15 residues. Trimming cost V 2 bases and J 5 bases, with 13 bases left between them. The germline V gene has CDR1 MNHEY and CDR2 SVGAGI. The CDR3 sequence: CASSYPGGVDQPQHF. In nucleotides, the CDR3 is TGTGCCAGCAGTTACCCGGGGGGCGTCGATCAGCCCCAGCATTTT.

CDR3 nucleotides: TGTGCCAGCAGCCAAATTCAGTCAGGCCCTCTTGGCTACACCTTC. This translates into CASSQIQSGPLGYTF. The rearrangement uses TRBV5-6 and TRBJ1-2; no clear D. CDR1 is SGHDT and CDR2 is YYEEEE in the germline V gene. This CDR3 has 15 residues. V lost 4 bases, J lost 7 bases, and 20 bases lay in between.

The J gene is TRBJ2-7, the V gene TRBV25-1; D remains unclear. V shed 3 bases and J shed 4 bases, with 4 bases lying between them. This CDR3 comprises 11 residues. Germline CDR1 MGHDK, CDR2 SYGVNS. The CDR3 DNA reads as TGTGCCAGCAGTGACCTGTACGAGCAGTACTTC. It encodes CASSDLYEQYF.

The V call is TRBV18, the J call TRBJ2-6, with 10 bases matching TRBD1. Looked up from germline, CDR1 is KGHSH and CDR2 is LQKENI. V lost 3 bases and J lost 2; bases outside the gene matches: 7. The CDR3 spans 18 residues. The CDR3 spells CASSPLDRGRAGANVLTF. The DNA of the CDR3 is TGTGCCAGCTCACCCCTAGACAGGGGGCGGGCTGGGGCCAACGTCCTGACTTTC.

The chain has TRBV27 and TRBJ1-5; 12 bases are shared with TRBD1. Germline loops: CDR1 MNHEY, CDR2 SMNVEV (reference sequence). The CDR3 extends over 17 amino acids. V lost 5 bases and J lost 1; bases outside the gene matches: 6. The CDR3 loop is CASSPGTGGASNQPQHF. The CDR3 DNA sequence: TGTGCCAGCAGTCCCGGGACAGGGGGCGCGAGCAATCAGCCCCAGCATTTT.

This rearrangement joins TRBV18 to TRBJ1-2; D gene ambiguous. CDR3 size: 15 residues. Trimming shortened V by 2 bases and J by 5 bases, and 15 bases separated the two germline ends. Germline CDR1 reads KGHSH; CDR2 reads LQKENI. The CDR3 coding sequence is TGTGCCAGCTCACCAAACCGGGAGGCGGTTTATGGCTACACCTTC. The encoded protein is CASSPNREAVYGYTF.

The V call is TRBV15, the J call TRBJ1-5, with D perhaps TRBD1 (5 bases). This CDR3 is built from 14 residues. Trimming took 0 bases from V and 7 from J, leaving 10 bases between them. Germline lookup yields CDR1 LNHNV and CDR2 YYDKDF (reference sequence). The DNA for the CDR3 is TGTGCCACCAGCAGAGATTTGGGGCACCAGCCCCAGCATTTT. This gives the protein CATSRDLGHQPQHF.